The sequence of this TCR delta chain was determined in a study of gamma-delta T cells after stem cell transplantation. TCRdb re-processed the RT-PCR reads via CATT. The profile shows more than 700 delta-chain clones, roughly 10% of them singletons. The J segment lost 2 bases and the V segment lost 4 bases, leaving 12 bases of the junction unmatched. CDR1 and CDR2 from the germline V gene are GEAIGNYY and EKD. The CDR3 runs to 18 residues. Sample share makes this clone large. The sample holds other DNA sequences that translate to the same CDR3. The chain combines TRDV2 with TRDJ1, with 13 bases lining up with TRDD3. The source is a human donor. It is not recorded whose cells these are; they may come from a transplant donor. Sequenced material: gamma-delta T cells. CDR3 nucleotides: TGTGCCTGTGATAGCAGTCAAACTGGGGGATACGCGACCGATAAACTCATCTTT. Translation gives CACDSSQTGGYATDKLIF.